Following are 15 T cell receptor beta chains from one sample sequenced in a study of blood T cell repertoires in COVID-19. Method: immunoSEQ multiplex PCR; TCRdb's copy keeps in-frame clones and lacks some. The repertoire consists of around 40,000 clones, with roughly 90% occurring once and the leading ten covering roughly 21%. Sequencing was carried out using peripheral blood. These receptors all stem from a man aged 50 to 59 with active COVID-19.

The gene calls are TRBV27 and TRBJ2-7; 8 nucleotides agree with TRBD1. V trimming: 5 bases; J trimming: 5 bases; junction bases outside the gene matches: 8. Germline CDR1 is MNHEY and CDR2 is SMNVEV (reference sequence). This CDR3 is built from 14 residues. Here the CDR3 DNA reads TGTGCCAGCAGTATTCCGGGACAGGTCAACGAGCAGTACTTC. Translation: CASSIPGQVNEQYF.

The chain has TRBV5-4 and TRBJ2-1, with TRBD2 matching over 13 bases. V shed 0 bases and J 7 bases; nucleotides not matched to a gene: 4. CDR3 length: 16 amino acids. Germline CDR1 and CDR2: SGHNT and YYREEE (reference sequence). Here the CDR3 reads CASSLGGLAGVNEQFF. The CDR3 nucleotides read TGTGCCAGCAGCTTGGGTGGACTAGCGGGAGTTAATGAGCAGTTCTTC.

The chain carries TRBV5-4 and TRBJ2-7; 8 bases match TRBD1. The germline CDR1 and CDR2 sequences are SGHNT and YYREEE (reference sequence). Trimming at V came to 1 base and at J to 2 bases, leaving 5 bases not matched to a gene. The CDR3 length is 15 residues. CDR3 protein: CASSLWGTGAYEQYF. The CDR3 bases are TGTGCCAGCAGCTTGTGGGGGACAGGAGCCTACGAGCAGTACTTC.

This sequence joins TRBV28 and TRBJ1-1; no reliable D call. V was trimmed by 6 bases and J by 4 bases, leaving 18 bases between them. The germline CDR1 and CDR2 sequences are MDHEN and SYDVKM. The CDR3 consists of 15 residues. CDR3 coding DNA: TGTGCCAGCAGGACTGCGGGCATCAGCGGCACTGAAGCTTTCTTT. Its protein is CASRTAGISGTEAFF.

The V and J genes are TRBV19 and TRBJ1-6; 7 bases map to TRBD1. Germline V gives CDR1 LNHDA, CDR2 SQIVND (reference sequence). The V segment lost 5 bases and the J segment 3 bases; nucleotides outside the gene matches: 7. This CDR3 comprises 16 residues. The CDR3 DNA reads TGTGCCAGTAGTTTACAGGGGACCCTCTATAATTCACCCCTCCACTTT. It codes for CASSLQGTLYNSPLHF. The entire variable domain, with the rest obtained from reference TRBV19 and TRBJ1-6, is as follows: DGGITQSPKYLFRKEGQNVTLSCEQNLNHDAMYWYRQDPGQGLRLIYYSQIVNDFQKGDIAEGYSVSREKKESFPLTVTSAQKNPTAFYLCASSLQGTLYNSPLHFGNGTRLTVT.

The CDR3 region is CASSPNGMEQYF. CDR3 nucleotides: TGTGCCAGCAGCCCGAACGGGATGGAGCAGTACTTC. The chain recombines TRBV11-3 with TRBJ2-7; maybe TRBD2 (5 bases). V lost 5 bases and J 7 bases, leaving 12 bases between the germline ends. CDR3 length equals 12 residues. Germline assignment: CDR1 SGHNT and CDR2 YENEEA.

The chain joins TRBV5-1 to TRBJ1-6; 8 bases align to TRBD1. The CDR3 length is 14 residues. The V gene end was trimmed by 5 bases and the J gene end by 7 bases; junction bases not matched to a gene: 5. Germline V gene lookup returns CDR1 SGHRS and CDR2 YFSETQ. CDR3 DNA sequence: TGCGCCAGCAGTCCCGGACAGGGAAATTCACCCCTCCACTTT. It encodes CASSPGQGNSPLHF.

The chain joins TRBV7-9 to TRBJ1-1; no firm D call. V lost 1 base and J 3 bases, leaving 12 bases between the germline ends. Looked up from germline, CDR1 is SEHNR and CDR2 is FQNEAQ (reference sequence). The CDR3 has 15 residues. CDR3 amino acids: CASSLGPLLHTEAFF. The CDR3 DNA sequence: TGTGCCAGCAGCTTAGGACCCCTACTACACACTGAAGCTTTCTTT.

This clone was picked up a small number of times. The chain couples TRBV27 to TRBJ2-3, with TRBD2 matching over 8 bases. This CDR3 region has 16 residues. J was trimmed by 0 bases and V by 3 bases; bases with no gene match: 5. Germline V gene sequence: CDR1 MNHEY, CDR2 SMNVEV (reference sequence). CDR3 nucleotides: TGTGCCAGCAGTTTCCTTAGCGGGACTAGCACAGATACGCAGTATTTT. Translating it yields CASSFLSGTSTDTQYF.

This clone is classed as medium-sized. Other DNA sequences in the sample encode the same CDR3. The chain is built from TRBV27 and TRBJ2-3, with TRBD2 matching 7 bases. The CDR3 is made up of 14 amino acids. CDR1 and CDR2 (germline): MNHEY, SMNVEV (reference sequence). V shed 5 bases, J shed 2 bases, and the junction held 4 bases outside the gene matches. For the CDR3, the DNA is TGTGCCAGCAGTCCCGGGACTACCACAGATACGCAGTATTTT. It yields the protein CASSPGTTTDTQYF.

This clone is a singleton in its sample. The chain recombines TRBV4-3 with TRBJ1-5, with D unclear. Germline CDR1 LGHNA, CDR2 YSLEER. V lost 0 bases, J lost 5 bases, and 8 bases lay in between. CDR3 size: 14 residues. The CDR3 sequence: CASSQEREDQPQHF. For the CDR3, the DNA is TGCGCCAGCAGCCAAGAGAGGGAGGATCAGCCCCAGCATTTT.

The V and J genes are TRBV30 and TRBJ1-2; 7 bases match TRBD1. With V trimmed by 8 bases and J by 3 bases, 6 bases remained unmatched. Germline CDR1 GTSNPN, CDR2 SVGIG (reference sequence). The CDR3 consists of 12 residues. CDR3 in DNA: TGTGCCCGTTCCAGGGGGGACTATGGCTACACCTTC. Protein: CARSRGDYGYTF.

The gene calls are TRBV9 and TRBJ2-2; D may be TRBD2 (5 bases). The CDR3 length is 15 residues. The germline V and J ends were trimmed by 5 bases and 2 bases, with 13 bases remaining between them. CDR1 and CDR2 (germline): SGDLS, YYNGEE. The CDR3 nucleotides are TGTGCCAGCAGGATGGGCAGCGGCAACACCGGGGAGCTGTTTTTT. Its translation: CASRMGSGNTGELFF.

This clone has a single count. The CDR3, as DNA: TGTGCCAGCAGTTATCAGGGCGGTACCTACGAGCAGTACTTC. Protein product: CASSYQGGTYEQYF. The rearrangement links TRBV6-2 or TRBV6-3 to TRBJ2-7; D may be TRBD1 (5 bases). Trimming stripped 3 bases from V and 2 bases from J, with 11 bases between. Looked up from germline, CDR1 is MNHEY and CDR2 is SVGEGT. The length of the CDR3 is 14 residues.

The rearrangement links TRBV14 to TRBJ1-6, with D perhaps TRBD1 (6 bases). CDR1 is SGHDN, CDR2 FVKESK, per germline. V lost 4 bases to trimming and J lost 2 bases, with 15 bases between them. The CDR3 loop spans 17 amino acids. As DNA, the CDR3 is TGTGCCAGCAGCCCCCGGACAGTTTCTACCTATAATTCACCCCTCCACTTT. This gives the protein CASSPRTVSTYNSPLHF.